The present entry profiles one T cell receptor (beta chain) with its context. These data originate in a study of T cell changes during pregnancy in multiple sclerosis. Looked up from germline, CDR1 is SGHNT and CDR2 is YYREEE (reference sequence). The CDR3 runs to 16 residues. The V and J ends lost 0 bases and 0 bases respectively, with 10 bases between them. Here immunoSEQ multiplex PCR was the method, and the copy in TCRdb shows in-frame clones only, minus some. The table has around 92,000 clones, over 85% seen once; the top ten hold around 0.99%. The source was peripheral blood, collected after pregnancy. The genes are TRBV5-4 and TRBJ2-1, with D possibly TRBD2 on 5 matching bases. The receptor was derived from a female donor with multiple sclerosis, enrolled in a pregnancy study. The chain's CDR3 is CASSLGPEGSYNEQFF. In nucleotides, the CDR3 is TGTGCCAGCAGCTTGGGTCCAGAGGGCTCCTACAATGAGCAGTTCTTC.